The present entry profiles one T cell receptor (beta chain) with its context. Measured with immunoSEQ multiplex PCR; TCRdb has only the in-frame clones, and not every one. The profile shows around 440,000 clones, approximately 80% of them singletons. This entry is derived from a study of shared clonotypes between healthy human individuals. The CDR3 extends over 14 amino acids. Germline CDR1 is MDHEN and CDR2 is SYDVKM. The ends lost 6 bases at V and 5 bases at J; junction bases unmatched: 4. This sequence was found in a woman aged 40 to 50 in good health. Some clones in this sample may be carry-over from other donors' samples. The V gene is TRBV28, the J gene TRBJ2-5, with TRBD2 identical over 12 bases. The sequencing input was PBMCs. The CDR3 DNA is TGTGCCAGCAGCCTAGCGGGAGGGGAGGAGACCCAGTACTTC. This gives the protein CASSLAGGEETQYF.